These 8 T cell receptor beta chains came from one sample sequenced in a study of T cells in Graves' hyperthyroidism and ophthalmopathy. The TCR beta CDR3 regions underwent amplification using RNA transcripts as the source. First-round RT-PCR with HTBI primers amplified the TCR CDR3 region. TCRdb processed the multiplex PCR reads anew with MiXCR; each CDR3 protein has one entry. This table holds approximately 300,000 distinct CDR3 sequences, more than 15% found once. The sample comprised blood. The receptors were gathered from a woman aged 55-75 years with Graves' ophthalmopathy.

Details on this clonotype: A much larger clone is a single base away; this may be a read error. The conserved phenylalanine or tryptophan is not found at the CDR3 terminus, so this likely reflects a read error. This rearrangement joins TRBV7-9 to TRBJ2-7, with TRBD2 matching over 8 bases. CDR3 length equals 14 residues. The germline gives CDR1 SEHNR, CDR2 FQNEAQ (reference sequence). After removal of 4 bases from V and 6 bases from J, the junction contained 8 bases not matched to a gene. The DNA for the CDR3 is TGTGCCAGCAGCTCCGGGGGTCGGGAGGGCGAGCAGTACCTC. As protein: CASSSGGREGEQYL.

In this sample, this clonotype turned up many times. The CDR3 protein is CASGLVLGGENTEAFF. The CDR3 coding sequence is TGTGCTAGTGGTTTGGTACTGGGGGGAGAGAACACTGAAGCTTTCTTT. This chain links TRBV12-5 with TRBJ1-1, with D possibly being TRBD1 (5 bases). The ends were cut back, 0 bases at V and 1 base at J, with 12 bases in the middle. CDR3 length equals 16 residues. Germline V CDR1 and CDR2: LGHNT, FRNRAP. Together with reference TRBV12-5 and TRBJ1-1, the CDR3 gives the full variable domain: DARVTQTPRHKVTEMGQEVTMRCQPILGHNTVFWYRQTMMQGLELLAYFRNRAPLDDSGMPKDRFSAEMPDATLATLKIQPSEPRDSAVYFCASGLVLGGENTEAFFGQGTRLTVV.

The chain joins TRBV10-2 to TRBJ2-7, with D possibly TRBD2 on 7 matching bases. Trimming took 1 base from V and 7 from J, leaving 17 bases between them. This CDR3 has 15 residues. Germline CDR1 reads WSHSY; CDR2 reads SAAADI. CDR3 nucleotides: TGCGCCAGCAGTGAGTTGGCGGGGGCTCAGGAAGAGCAGTACTTC. It is translated as CASSELAGAQEEQYF.

This sequence joins TRBV19 and TRBJ1-5; D not certain. CDR3 size: 18 residues. Trimming removed 3 bases at V and 2 bases at J, with 20 bases between. Germline lookup yields CDR1 LNHDA and CDR2 SQIVND (reference sequence). This CDR3 is CASSISYIGGRGNQPQHF. The DNA for the CDR3 is TGTGCCAGTAGTATTTCGTACATAGGAGGGAGGGGCAATCAGCCCCAGCATTTT.

The table lists this clonotype with many counts. This chain uses TRBV7-2 with TRBJ1-2; 7 bases are shared with TRBD1. The length of the CDR3 is 14 residues. The germline V gene has CDR1 SGHTA and CDR2 FQGNSA. The junction had 6 bases not matched to a gene; V was cut back by 2 bases and J by 6 bases. Here the CDR3 DNA reads TGTGCCAGCAGCTTAATGACAGGGCCGGATGGCTACACCTTC. Amino acids: CASSLMTGPDGYTF.

On this clonotype: Just one base apart from a much larger clone, this may be a read error. The rearrangement joins TRBV9 to TRBJ2-5, with no clear D. This CDR3 region has 16 residues. The germline gives CDR1 SGDLS, CDR2 YYNGEE. CDR3 nucleotides: TGTGCCAGCAGCGTAGAGGCGGTCGACTTCCAAGAGGCCCAGTACTTC. It translates to CASSVEAVDFQEAQYF.

This clonotype was recorded at least ten times. V gene TRBV20-1 combines with J gene TRBJ2-3; 8 nucleotides line up with TRBD1. Germline CDR1 DFQATT, CDR2 SNEGSKA (reference sequence). The CDR3 length is 13 residues. Trimming removed 6 bases from V and 3 bases from J; junction bases left unmatched: 5. CDR3 sequence reads: CSAHDRGTDTQYF. The CDR3 bases are TGCAGTGCACACGACAGGGGTACAGATACGCAGTATTTT.

The chain joins TRBV19 to TRBJ2-2; no firm D call. The length of the CDR3 is 16 residues. V lost 4 bases and J 5 bases, leaving 17 bases between the germline ends. CDR1 is LNHDA, CDR2 SQIVND, per germline (reference sequence). The CDR3, as DNA: TGTGCCAGTAGTACCCGGAGCGTAATAGGTACCGGGGAGCTGTTTTTT. This sequence encodes CASSTRSVIGTGELFF.